The rows below give T cell receptor beta chains drawn from one sample of a study of T cell repertoires in cytomegalovirus infection. These receptors' targets are unknown. TCRdb processed the reads anew with MiXCR; each CDR3 protein has one entry. The data contain roughly 120,000 distinct CDR3 sequences, 32% of them singletons. The sequencing used CD8+ T cells from cultured PBMCs, collected from culture after CMV antigen stimulation. The receptors originated from a human donor in good health (CMV status not recorded). Some clones in this sample may be carry-over from other donors' samples. The CDR3 runs from the conserved cysteine through the conserved F or W. The D gene is left open where the match is weak. Size is omitted from some rows. Given values are once, few, many or a class for expanded clones.

V: TRBV4-1
J: TRBJ1-2
D: NA
size: few
CDR3: CASSQGPREGLSYGYTF
DNA: TGCGCCAGCAGCCAAGGGCCCAGGGAAGGTTTAAGCTATGGCTACACCTTC

V: TRBV29-1
J: TRBJ2-7
D: NA
size: NA
CDR3: CSVEGLSSYEQYF
DNA: TGCAGCGTTGAAGGATTGAGCTCCTACGAGCAGTACTTC

V: TRBV6-2/TRBV6-3
J: TRBJ1-5
D: TRBD1
size: many
CDR3: CASSVGTASNQPQHF
DNA: TGTGCCAGCTCGGTCGGGACAGCTAGCAATCAGCCCCAGCATTTT

V: TRBV4-3
J: TRBJ1-1
D: NA
size: NA
CDR3: CASSQDIGGYLSYTEAFF
DNA: TGCGCCAGCAGCCAAGATATCGGAGGATACCTCTCGTACACTGAAGCTTTCTTT

V: TRBV6-2/TRBV6-3
J: TRBJ2-3
D: TRBD1
size: NA
CDR3: CASSYLPGQGTDTQYF
DNA: TGTGCCAGCAGTTACTTACCGGGACAGGGGACAGATACGCAGTATTTT

V: TRBV2
J: TRBJ1-5
D: NA
size: NA
CDR3: CATAVNSNQPQHF
DNA: TGTGCCACAGCGGTTAATAGCAATCAGCCCCAGCATTTT

V: TRBV19
J: TRBJ1-1
D: NA
size: few
CDR3: CASSITGNTEAFF
DNA: TGTGCCAGTAGTATAACCGGCAACACTGAAGCTTTCTTT

V: TRBV20-1
J: TRBJ2-7
D: TRBD1
size: NA
CDR3: CSARTGTGSYEQYF
DNA: TGCAGTGCTCGTACCGGGACAGGGTCCTACGAGCAGTACTTC

V: TRBV12-3/TRBV12-4
J: TRBJ1-5
D: TRBD1
size: NA
CDR3: CASTQTGTGGAQPQHF
DNA: TGTGCCAGCACCCAGACCGGGACAGGGGGCGCGCAGCCCCAGCATTTT

V: TRBV12-3/TRBV12-4
J: TRBJ1-5
D: TRBD1
size: NA
CDR3: CASSSYLDRVINQPQHF
DNA: TGTGCCAGCAGTTCCTACCTGGACAGGGTGATAAATCAGCCCCAGCATTTT

V: TRBV27
J: TRBJ2-2
D: TRBD1
size: NA
CDR3: CASSSLDRVNTGELFF
DNA: TGTGCCAGCAGTTCCCTAGACAGGGTTAACACCGGGGAGCTGTTTTTT

V: TRBV4-1
J: TRBJ1-1
D: TRBD1
size: few
CDR3: CASSQPGTAEAFF
DNA: TGCGCCAGCAGCCAACCCGGGACAGCTGAAGCTTTCTTT

V: TRBV12-3/TRBV12-4
J: TRBJ2-3
D: TRBD1
size: NA
CDR3: CASSSGTGGRGTDTQYF
DNA: TGTGCCAGCAGTTCCGGGACAGGGGGCCGTGGTACAGATACGCAGTATTTT

V: TRBV19
J: TRBJ1-1
D: NA
size: few
CDR3: CASALGTNTEAFF
DNA: TGTGCCAGCGCCTTGGGAACGAACACTGAAGCTTTCTTT

V: TRBV10-3
J: TRBJ2-3
D: NA
size: NA
CDR3: CAISDLWSTDTQYF
DNA: TGTGCCATCAGTGACCTTTGGAGCACAGATACGCAGTATTTT

V: TRBV23-1
J: TRBJ2-7
D: TRBD2
size: NA
CDR3: CASSQLLAGNYEQYF
DNA: TGCGCCAGCAGTCAACTTCTAGCGGGGAACTACGAGCAGTACTTC

V: TRBV6-1
J: TRBJ1-1
D: NA
size: many
CDR3: CASSEETGPNTEAFF
DNA: TGTGCCAGCAGTGAAGAGACGGGACCGAACACTGAAGCTTTCTTT

V: TRBV6-6
J: TRBJ1-2
D: NA
size: NA
CDR3: CASSSQGFGYTF
DNA: TGTGCCAGCAGTTCCCAGGGTTTTGGCTACACCTTC

V: TRBV6-1
J: TRBJ2-7
D: NA
size: many
CDR3: CASSAPGASYEQYF
DNA: TGTGCCAGCAGTGCCCCGGGTGCCTCCTACGAGCAGTACTTC

V: TRBV12-5
J: TRBJ2-7
D: TRBD2
size: once
CDR3: CASGAYLAGASYEQYF
DNA: TGTGCTAGTGGTGCCTATCTAGCGGGGGCATCGTACGAGCAGTACTTC

V: TRBV27
J: TRBJ2-1
D: NA
size: few
CDR3: CASSSGSSSYNEQFF
DNA: TGTGCTAGCAGTTCGGGATCTTCCTCCTACAATGAGCAGTTCTTC

V: TRBV12-3/TRBV12-4
J: TRBJ1-4
D: TRBD1
size: NA
CDR3: CASSLYPGQSEKLFF
DNA: TGTGCCAGCAGTTTGTACCCGGGACAGAGCGAAAAACTGTTTTTT

V: TRBV20-1
J: TRBJ1-5
D: NA
size: few
CDR3: CSAREAGVGQPQHF
DNA: TGCAGTGCTAGAGAGGCAGGGGTGGGTCAGCCCCAGCATTTT

V: TRBV27
J: TRBJ2-2
D: NA
size: NA
CDR3: CASSLQGPYTGELFF
DNA: TGTGCCAGCAGTTTACAGGGCCCTTACACCGGGGAGCTGTTTTTT

V: TRBV12-3/TRBV12-4
J: TRBJ2-7
D: NA
size: once
CDR3: CASSLGPGVGSYEQYF
DNA: TGTGCCAGCAGTTTAGGCCCAGGGGTGGGCTCCTACGAGCAGTACTTC

V: TRBV7-1
J: TRBJ2-3
D: NA
size: NA
CDR3: CASSSRDRHVTDTQYF
DNA: TGTGCCAGCAGCTCAAGGGACCGACACGTAACAGATACGCAGTATTTT

V: TRBV29-1
J: TRBJ1-2
D: NA
size: NA
CDR3: CSVDLRSYGYTF
DNA: TGCAGCGTTGACCTGCGGTCCTATGGCTACACTTTC

V: TRBV7-6
J: TRBJ1-5
D: NA
size: many
CDR3: CASSLAGQPQHF
DNA: TGTGCCAGCAGCTTAGCGGGTCAGCCCCAGCATTTT

V: TRBV28
J: TRBJ1-1
D: NA
size: NA
CDR3: CASSLLPEGMAEAFF
DNA: TGTGCCAGCAGCCTACTTCCAGAGGGAATGGCTGAAGCTTTCTTT

V: TRBV19
J: TRBJ2-7
D: NA
size: few
CDR3: CASSWGNEQYF
DNA: TGTGCCAGTAGTTGGGGGAACGAGCAGTACTTC

V: TRBV10-3
J: TRBJ2-2
D: TRBD1
size: few
CDR3: CAIDRQGDSNTGELFF
DNA: TGTGCCATCGACAGACAGGGAGACTCGAACACCGGGGAGCTGTTTTTT

V: TRBV15
J: TRBJ1-1
D: NA
size: few
CDR3: CATSSPNTEAFF
DNA: TGTGCCACCAGCTCCCCGAACACTGAAGCTTTCTTT

V: TRBV20-1
J: TRBJ1-2
D: NA
size: many
CDR3: CSASGYQWGANYGYTF
DNA: TGCAGTGCTAGCGGGTACCAATGGGGGGCTAACTATGGCTACACCTTC

V: TRBV6-1
J: TRBJ1-1
D: TRBD1
size: NA
CDR3: CASGAETGGPVRVTEAFF
DNA: TGTGCCAGCGGGGCCGAGACAGGGGGTCCCGTACGAGTGACTGAAGCTTTCTTT

V: TRBV6-6
J: TRBJ1-6
D: NA
size: many
CDR3: CASSYSISPLHF
DNA: TGTGCCAGCAGTTACTCGATTTCACCCCTCCACTTT

V: TRBV4-1
J: TRBJ2-7
D: NA
size: NA
CDR3: CASSQESTGQGSSYEQYF
DNA: TGCGCCAGCAGCCAAGAGTCGACGGGGCAGGGCTCCTCCTACGAGCAGTACTTC

V: TRBV20-1
J: TRBJ1-2
D: NA
size: few
CDR3: CSARRTGKGGYTF
DNA: TGCAGTGCTAGACGAACAGGGAAAGGTGGCTACACCTTC

V: TRBV6-2/TRBV6-3
J: TRBJ2-7
D: NA
size: NA
CDR3: CASAGETYEQYF
DNA: TGTGCCAGCGCAGGGGAGACCTACGAGCAGTACTTC

V: TRBV6-6
J: TRBJ1-1
D: NA
size: few
CDR3: CASSLQGGGTEAFF
DNA: TGTGCCAGCAGTCTACAGGGTGGGGGGACTGAAGCTTTCTTT

V: TRBV7-8
J: TRBJ2-2
D: TRBD2
size: NA
CDR3: CASSLASGGANTGELFF
DNA: TGTGCCAGCAGCTTAGCTAGCGGGGGGGCTAACACCGGGGAGCTGTTTTTT

V: TRBV4-1
J: TRBJ1-2
D: NA
size: many
CDR3: CASSPRPSAFFGYTF
DNA: TGCGCCAGCAGCCCCCGACCGTCGGCCTTCTTCGGCTACACCTTC

V: TRBV25-1
J: TRBJ2-1
D: NA
size: NA
CDR3: CASSLGDHNEQFF
DNA: TGTGCCAGCAGTTTAGGGGACCACAATGAGCAGTTCTTC

V: TRBV6-2/TRBV6-3
J: TRBJ2-1
D: NA
size: few
CDR3: CASSTGPRGGGPNEQFF
DNA: TGTGCCAGCAGTACTGGGCCCAGGGGAGGGGGTCCCAATGAGCAGTTCTTC

V: TRBV6-1
J: TRBJ2-3
D: TRBD2
size: NA
CDR3: CASKAGLAGSTGTQYF
DNA: TGTGCCAGCAAGGCGGGACTAGCGGGGAGTACGGGGACGCAGTATTTT

V: TRBV5-6
J: TRBJ2-1
D: TRBD2
size: few
CDR3: CASSFELAGVNEQFF
DNA: TGTGCCAGCAGCTTCGAACTAGCGGGGGTTAATGAGCAGTTCTTC

V: TRBV7-2
J: TRBJ2-2
D: TRBD1
size: NA
CDR3: CASTIRTGTTGELFF
DNA: TGTGCCAGCACTATAAGGACAGGGACGACCGGGGAGCTGTTTTTT

V: TRBV5-1
J: TRBJ1-4
D: NA
size: few
CDR3: CASSLHGYEKLFF
DNA: TGCGCCAGCAGCTTGCACGGATACGAAAAACTGTTTTTT

V: TRBV27
J: TRBJ2-6
D: NA
size: many
CDR3: CASKLGGSGANVLTF
DNA: TGTGCCAGCAAACTGGGGGGTTCAGGGGCCAACGTCCTGACTTTC

V: TRBV5-6
J: TRBJ2-1
D: NA
size: few
CDR3: CASSFSGYNEQFF
DNA: TGTGCCAGCAGCTTCTCAGGCTACAATGAGCAGTTCTTC

V: TRBV7-9
J: TRBJ1-4
D: NA
size: few
CDR3: CASSLEEVEAVATNEKLFF
DNA: TGTGCCAGCAGCTTAGAGGAGGTGGAGGCAGTTGCAACTAATGAAAAACTGTTTTTT

V: TRBV6-5
J: TRBJ2-2
D: NA
size: NA
CDR3: CASSLHRGAGELFF
DNA: TGTGCCAGCAGCCTCCACCGCGGGGCCGGGGAGCTGTTTTTT

V: TRBV6-2/TRBV6-3
J: TRBJ2-1
D: NA
size: NA
CDR3: CASSTGVASGEQFF
DNA: TGTGCCAGCAGTACCGGTGTAGCGAGCGGTGAGCAGTTCTTC

V: TRBV6-5
J: TRBJ1-1
D: TRBD1
size: few
CDR3: CASSSTEFRGTEAFF
DNA: TGTGCCAGCAGTTCCACCGAATTCAGGGGGACTGAAGCTTTCTTT